This T cell receptor (beta chain) was captured in a study of spatial heterogeneity in lung cancer. Study in general: Untreated early-stage non-small cell lung cancer patients, 70 to 85 in total, were the donors. Each distinct TCR and UMI combination averaged more than ten appearances in raw reads.

CDR3 length: 12 amino acids. The V and J ends lost 6 bases and 3 bases respectively, with 12 bases between them. The germline V gene encodes CDR1 DFQATT and CDR2 SNEGSKA (reference sequence). The time point was: blood at routine non-recurrence follow-up after resection. Whole RNA from tumor, nontumor lung or frozen PBMC was sequenced unsorted. Study-wide points: The appearance of ubiquitous expanded tumor TCRs in blood was greater at resection than follow-up.

TCRdb redid the calling of the 5' RACE reads with MiXCR, one entry per CDR3 protein. The sample holds approximately 56,000 distinct CDR3 sequences, roughly 7% seen once. As for this clonotype: Its antigen is unidentified.

This material consisted of PBMCs, taken at follow-up. The chain joins TRBV20-1 to TRBJ2-7, with D perhaps matching TRBD1 or TRBD2 (5 bases each). This receptor was taken from a female donor with early-stage non-small cell lung cancer. The CDR3 nucleotides read TGCAGTGCCTCGAGAGGGGTCTACGAGCAGTACTTC. As protein: CSASRGVYEQYF.